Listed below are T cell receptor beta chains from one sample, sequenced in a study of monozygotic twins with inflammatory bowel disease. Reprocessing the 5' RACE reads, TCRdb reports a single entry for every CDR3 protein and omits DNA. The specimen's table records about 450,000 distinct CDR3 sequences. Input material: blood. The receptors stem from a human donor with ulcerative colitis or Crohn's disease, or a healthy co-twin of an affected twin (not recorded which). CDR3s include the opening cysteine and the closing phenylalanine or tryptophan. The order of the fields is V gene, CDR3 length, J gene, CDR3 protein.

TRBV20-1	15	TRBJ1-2	CSARPRPGTGVGYTF
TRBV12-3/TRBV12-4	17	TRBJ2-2	CASSLGVAGTNTGELFF
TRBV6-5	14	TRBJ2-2	CASSTDRNTGELFF
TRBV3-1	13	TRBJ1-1	CASSPGMGTEAFF
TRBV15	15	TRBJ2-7	CATSRRGAQFYEQYF
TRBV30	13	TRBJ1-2	CACTGTENYGYTF
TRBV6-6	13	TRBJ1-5	CASSYIGGQPQHF
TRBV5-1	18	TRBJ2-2	CASSWTSGGLRGTGELFF
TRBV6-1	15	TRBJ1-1	CASSPRQGGNTEAFF
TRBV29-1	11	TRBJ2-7	CSVRTAYEQYF
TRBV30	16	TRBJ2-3	CAWSVFGRGLTDTQYF
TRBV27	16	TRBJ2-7	CASSLSGTGITYEQYF
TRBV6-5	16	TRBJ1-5	CASSLTGVASNQPQHF
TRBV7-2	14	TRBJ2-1	CASSLIGFYHEQFF
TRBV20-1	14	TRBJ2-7	CSARPVEWGYEQYF
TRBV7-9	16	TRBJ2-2	CASSRPGDSNTGELFF
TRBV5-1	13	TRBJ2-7	CASSRLQGGEQYF
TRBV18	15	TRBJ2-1	CASSPNAGSYNEQFF
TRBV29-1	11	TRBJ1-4	CSVEEYEKLFF
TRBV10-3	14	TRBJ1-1	CAISLGQGETEAFF
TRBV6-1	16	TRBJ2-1	CASRDRAGGSYNEQFF
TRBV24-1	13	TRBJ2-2	CATSGVNTGELFF
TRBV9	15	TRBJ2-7	CASSVAGGHSYEQYF
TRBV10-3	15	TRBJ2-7	CAIRGHGTGGYEQYF
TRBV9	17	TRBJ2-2	CASSVKGGGTRTGELFF
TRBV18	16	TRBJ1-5	CASSPGQGAKFQPQHF
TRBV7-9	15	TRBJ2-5	CASSSRGQGEETQYF
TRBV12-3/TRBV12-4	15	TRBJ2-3	CASTLSRPETDTQYF
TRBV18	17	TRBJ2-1	CASSLGLARTPIGEQFF
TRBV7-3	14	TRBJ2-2	CASSLIGPTGELFF
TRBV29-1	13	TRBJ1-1	CSVVSLGAGEAFF
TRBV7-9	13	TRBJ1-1	CASSFGEGTEAFF
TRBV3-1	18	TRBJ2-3	CASSQAGASGREADTQYF
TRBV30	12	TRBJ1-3	CVLGTTGNTIYF
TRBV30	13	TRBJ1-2	CAWSPQGANGYTF
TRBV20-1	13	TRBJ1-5	CSANQGVGQPQHF
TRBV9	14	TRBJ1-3	CASSAQGTGNTIYF
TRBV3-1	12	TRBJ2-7	CASSQIRDRQYF
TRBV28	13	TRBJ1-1	CASILQGTTEAFF
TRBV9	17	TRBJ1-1	CASSVAPDSTMNTEAFF
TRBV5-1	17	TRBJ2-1	CASSFTSGAYSYNEQFF
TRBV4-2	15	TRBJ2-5	CASSLGQAPMETQYF
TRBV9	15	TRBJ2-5	CASSAAGQGRETQYF
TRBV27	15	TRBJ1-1	CASSYRQGRTAEAFF
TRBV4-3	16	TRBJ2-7	CASSQDILAGRNEQYF
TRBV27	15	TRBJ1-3	CASSPLGLSGNTIYF
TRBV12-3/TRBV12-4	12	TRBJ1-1	CASSPADTEAFF
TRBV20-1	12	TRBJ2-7	CSAPAPRGEQYF
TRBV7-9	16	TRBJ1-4	CASSGQNRGTNEKLFF
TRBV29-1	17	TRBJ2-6	CSVAAPGRISGANVLTF
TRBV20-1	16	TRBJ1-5	CSARAGTPISNQPQHF
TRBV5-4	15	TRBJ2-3	CASSSWDSYTDTQYF
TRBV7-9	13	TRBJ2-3	CASRTGDTDTQYF
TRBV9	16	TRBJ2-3	CASSAGTSGNTDTQYF
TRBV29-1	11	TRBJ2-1	CSADLKNEQFF
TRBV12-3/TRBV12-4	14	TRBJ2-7	CATSFGMGFREQYF
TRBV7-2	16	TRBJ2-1	CASRDPGTGGFNEQFF
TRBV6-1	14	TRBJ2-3	CASSASGRPDTQYF
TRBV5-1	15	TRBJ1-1	CASSLAPWGNAEAFF
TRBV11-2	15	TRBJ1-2	CASSPSAGSNYGYTF